This TCR beta chain was observed in a study of blood T cells in healthy people across ages. As for the study in general: Template switching retrieved approximately one barcoded beta molecule for each two T cells.

Donors each provided roughly 10 milliliters of peripheral blood. The second PCR ran roughly 6 to 11 cycles with a sample-barcoded 5' primer and J-beta primers. TCRdb recomputed calls from the 5' RACE reads with MiXCR, one row per CDR3 protein. In the table there are fewer than 2,000,000 distinct CDR3 sequences, about 31% of which are singletons. Germline values: CDR1 DFQATT, CDR2 SNEGSKA (reference sequence). Trimming took off 3 bases at V and 4 bases at J, with 14 bases between the two ends. The CDR3 has 14 residues. This chain links TRBV20-1 with TRBJ2-3; no clear D gene. The receptor's source is a woman between 25 and 40 years old in good health. Sequenced material: blood. The CDR3 loop reads CSARMVPRADTQYF. The CDR3 nucleotides are TGCAGTGCTAGGATGGTCCCCCGCGCAGATACGCAGTATTTT.